This TCR beta chain was observed in a study of monozygotic twins with inflammatory bowel disease. Study results and limitations: Especially with disease activity, IBD patients shared fewer clonotypes with others than healthy twins did.

Worth noting for this clonotype: Its specificity is unknown.

TCRdb reprocessed the 5' RACE reads, with one entry per CDR3 protein and no DNA. The listing records roughly 100,000 distinct CDR3 sequences. This receptor was taken from a human donor with ulcerative colitis or Crohn's disease, or a healthy co-twin of an affected twin (not recorded which). Sequenced material: blood.

The CDR3 region is CASGGHGVIYEQYF. The rearrangement uses TRBV25-1 and TRBJ2-7; the D gene TCRdb calls, TRBD1, cannot be checked with no DNA. This CDR3 spans 14 amino acids. The germline V gene encodes CDR1 MGHDK and CDR2 SYGVNS.